This T cell receptor (beta chain) derives from a study of metastatic and nonmetastatic thyroid tumors (dated by TCRdb to between 2020 and 2021). In the study overall: Repertoires were compared across peripheral blood and tumor or nodule tissue samples from malignant and benign thyroid patients.

Paper-wide results and their limitations: TCR beta diversity was reported as significantly higher in malignant tumors than in benign nodules, in both blood and tumor samples.

Before undergoing thyroid surgery, none of the patients had been given any kind of treatment. Using T-cell receptor beta sequencing, the researchers looked back retrospectively at clinical samples from patients, gathered between about 2012 and 2018. CDR1 and CDR2, per the germline V gene (reference sequence), are MNHEY and SMNVEV. The junction carries 15 bases between V and J, which are trimmed by 8 bases and 7 bases respectively. From cysteine to phenylalanine, the CDR3 is 14 amino acids long. Only CDR3 DNA is held: 42 bases, read in frame from base 1. Library construction relied on PCR. Sequenced on an Illumina HiSeq 4000. High-throughput sequencing was used to profile the TCR beta-chain CDR3 region of each patient. In the authors' own workflow: A classifier to discriminate distant-metastatic papillary thyroid cancer patients was built from CDR3 differences across clinicopathological groups. The Shannon index was used to assess repertoire diversity, and the Morisita-Horn index was used to assess tumor-blood repertoire similarity. TCRdb passed the public sequencing reads through fastp at Q25 and MiXCR, retaining productive beta sequences. The V and J calls were not made by the authors but by TCRdb's processing. A total of 3,000 to 4,000 clones appear in this sample, roughly 38% of them only once. Jointly, the top ten make up about 21% of the sample.

Regarding this clone: This clone's antigen is unknown. Per-nucleotide qualities are absent, and no much larger clonotype sits a single base away.

The sequence joins TRBV27 to TRBJ1-6; a confident D gene designation cannot be given. The sequenced sample was adjacent normal tissue. The receptor was derived from a female donor with papillary thyroid cancer or a benign thyroid nodule (not recorded which). Some clones in this sample may be carry-over from other donors' samples. The sequence in DNA is TGTGCCAGCTCCCCTCTTGTAGGGAATTCACCCCTCCACTTT. Its coded protein is CASSPLVGNSPLHF.